The 23 T cell receptor beta chains below come from one sample, sequenced in a study of monozygotic twins with inflammatory bowel disease. TCRdb reprocessed the 5' RACE reads; each CDR3 protein has one entry and no DNA is given. The sample data list some 200,000 distinct CDR3 sequences. The specimen sequenced was blood. The receptors come from a human donor with ulcerative colitis or Crohn's disease, or a healthy co-twin of an affected twin (not recorded which).

The chain has TRBV11-2 and TRBJ2-3; the TRBD1 assignment by TCRdb is unverifiable without DNA. This CDR3 spans 15 amino acids. From germline, CDR1 is SGHAT and CDR2 FQNNGV. CDR3 protein: CASSSWTVAGDTQYF.

The V gene is TRBV5-1, the J gene TRBJ2-1; TCRdb picks TRBD1, but there is no DNA to check that call. The length of the CDR3 is 18 residues. Per germline, CDR1 SGHRS and CDR2 YFSETQ. Here the CDR3 reads CASSLRGGGSPPYNEQFF.

V gene TRBV19 combines with J gene TRBJ1-6. Germline V gene lookup returns CDR1 LNHDA and CDR2 SQIVND (reference sequence). This CDR3 contains 16 residues. The CDR3 sequence: CASSQVTSSYNSPLHF. Drawing the rest from reference TRBV19 and TRBJ1-6, the complete variable domain is DGGITQSPKYLFRKEGQNVTLSCEQNLNHDAMYWYRQDPGQGLRLIYYSQIVNDFQKGDIAEGYSVSREKKESFPLTVTSAQKNPTAFYLCASSQVTSSYNSPLHFGNGTRLTVT.

The V and J genes are TRBV7-9 and TRBJ2-3; TCRdb's D call, TRBD1, is unchecked because there is no DNA. The CDR3 length is 15 residues. CDR1 and CDR2 (germline): SEHNR, FQNEAQ (reference sequence). CDR3: CASSPPGGLTDTQYF.

This rearrangement joins TRBV5-1 to TRBJ2-1; TCRdb outputs TRBD1, but without DNA this stays unchecked. This CDR3 has 15 residues. The germline V gene encodes CDR1 SGHRS and CDR2 YFSETQ. The CDR3 region is CASSSGQGTKTEQFF.

V and J are TRBV15 and TRBJ1-3; the D call of TRBD1 rests on TCRdb alone, since no DNA is present to check it. The CDR3 has 14 residues. Per the germline V gene, CDR1 is LNHNV and CDR2 is YYDKDF (reference sequence). CDR3 residues: CATSNRVSGNTIYF.

This chain joins TRBV12-3 or TRBV12-4 and TRBJ1-6. The length of the CDR3 is 14 residues. CDR3 residues: CASARGGQNSPLHF.

V gene TRBV12-3 or TRBV12-4 combines with J gene TRBJ2-3; TCRdb outputs TRBD1, but without DNA this stays unchecked. The CDR3 totals 15 residues. CDR3 region: CASSRDALGTDTQYF.

This chain uses TRBV18 with TRBJ2-1. This CDR3 is built from 13 residues. Germline V lookup: CDR1 KGHSH, CDR2 LQKENI. Here the CDR3 reads CASSPGEGNEQFF.

This chain joins TRBV12-3 or TRBV12-4 and TRBJ2-7; lacking DNA, the TRBD1 call made by TCRdb goes unchecked. The CDR3 is 14 residues long. The CDR3 protein is CASSTGTGSYEQYF.

This chain uses TRBV3-1 with TRBJ1-5; lacking DNA, the TRBD1 call made by TCRdb goes unchecked. Germline assignment: CDR1 LGHDT and CDR2 YNNKEL (reference sequence). This CDR3 has 13 amino acids. The CDR3 is CASSYHRDQPQHF.

The gene calls are TRBV18 and TRBJ2-7. Germline CDR1 KGHSH, CDR2 LQKENI. The CDR3 contains 12 residues. This chain's CDR3 is CASSPQNYEQYF.

This CDR3 is CASSLQWGTQYF. This chain connects TRBV12-3 or TRBV12-4 to TRBJ2-3. The length of the CDR3 is 12 residues.

J is TRBJ2-5 and V is TRBV20-1; TCRdb's D call, TRBD2, is unchecked because there is no DNA. From germline, CDR1 is DFQATT and CDR2 SNEGSKA (reference sequence). There are 14 residues in the CDR3. CDR3 amino acids: CSAILGGAGETQYF.

This chain links TRBV7-2 with TRBJ1-1. Looked up from germline, CDR1 is SGHTA and CDR2 is FQGNSA. The CDR3 sequence is 13 residues long. The CDR3 sequence: CASRRTMNTEAFF.

The chain employs TRBV18 and TRBJ1-1; as DNA is missing, the TRBD1 call by TCRdb cannot be tested. CDR1 KGHSH and CDR2 LQKENI come from the germline V gene. The CDR3 is 14 residues long. The CDR3 spells CASSLQGQGTEAFF.

V usage is TRBV20-1 and J usage is TRBJ2-2; no DNA is available, so the TRBD1 call from TCRdb remains unchecked. CDR3 length: 15 residues. Germline V CDR1 and CDR2: DFQATT, SNEGSKA (reference sequence). The CDR3 loop reads CSARESGRGTGELFF.

The V and J genes are TRBV18 and TRBJ1-1; TCRdb proposes TRBD1, but this gene call is untestable without DNA. Germline V gives CDR1 KGHSH, CDR2 LQKENI. There are 13 residues in the CDR3. The CDR3: CASSGVKGTEAFF.

This sequence joins TRBV29-1 and TRBJ1-1; the D call of TRBD1 rests on TCRdb alone, since no DNA is present to check it. The V gene's germline CDR1 is SQVTM and CDR2 ANQGSEA. This CDR3 comprises 12 residues. CDR3 residues: CSVRPGNTEAFF.

The chain uses TRBV7-2 and TRBJ2-2; TCRdb's D gene call, TRBD2, goes unchecked for lack of DNA. Germline CDR1 and CDR2: SGHTA and FQGNSA. CDR3 length: 16 amino acids. The CDR3: CASSLFAGGRTGELFF.

The rearrangement joins TRBV15 to TRBJ2-6. The CDR3 covers 15 residues. Germline V gene lookup returns CDR1 LNHNV and CDR2 YYDKDF (reference sequence). This CDR3 reads CATSSGLSGANVLTF. The whole variable domain, remainder taken from reference TRBV15 and TRBJ2-6, is DAMVIQNPRYQVTQFGKPVTLSCSQTLNHNVMYWYQQKSSQAPKLLFHYYDKDFNNEADTPDNFQSRRPNTSFCFLDIRSPGLGDTAMYLCATSSGLSGANVLTFGAGSRLTVL.

V gene TRBV3-1 combines with J gene TRBJ2-1; the TCRdb call, TRBD1, lacks DNA for checking. CDR3 size: 14 residues. The germline gives CDR1 LGHDT, CDR2 YNNKEL (reference sequence). CDR3 residues: CASSQGGRGGEQFF.

The chain employs TRBV6-2 or TRBV6-3 and TRBJ2-3; there is no DNA to check the TCRdb D call of TRBD2. The CDR3 sequence is 12 residues long. The V gene's germline CDR1 is MNHEY and CDR2 SVGEGT. The CDR3 loop is CASSPGLAARYF.